This TCR beta chain came from a study of blood T cell repertoires in COVID-19. Germline assignment: CDR1 LGHNA and CDR2 YSLEER. The CDR3 has 18 amino acids. V was clipped by 0 bases and J by 3 bases; unmatched bases: 13. Assay: immunoSEQ multiplex PCR; the TCRdb copy retains only in-frame clones and omits some. The sample consists of about 40,000 clones, around 73% of them appearing once. This receptor was taken from a woman between 65 and 79 years old with acute or convalescent COVID-19. The gene calls are TRBV4-3 and TRBJ1-2; 7 nucleotides agree with TRBD1. The specimen sequenced was peripheral blood. As DNA, the CDR3 is TGCGCCAGCAGCCAAGATCCGGCCCTAATTACAGGGGACTATGGCTACACCTTC. Protein: CASSQDPALITGDYGYTF.